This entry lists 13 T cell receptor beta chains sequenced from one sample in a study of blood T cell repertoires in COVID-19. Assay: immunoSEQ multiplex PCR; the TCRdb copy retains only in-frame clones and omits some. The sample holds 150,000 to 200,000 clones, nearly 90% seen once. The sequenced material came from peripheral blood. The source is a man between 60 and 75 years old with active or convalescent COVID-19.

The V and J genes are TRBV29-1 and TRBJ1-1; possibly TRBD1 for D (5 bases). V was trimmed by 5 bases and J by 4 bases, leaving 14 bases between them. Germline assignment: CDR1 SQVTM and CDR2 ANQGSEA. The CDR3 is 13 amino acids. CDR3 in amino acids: CSVLSRAGTEAFF. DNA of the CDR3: TGCAGCGTTCTTTCCAGGGCCGGCACTGAAGCTTTCTTT.

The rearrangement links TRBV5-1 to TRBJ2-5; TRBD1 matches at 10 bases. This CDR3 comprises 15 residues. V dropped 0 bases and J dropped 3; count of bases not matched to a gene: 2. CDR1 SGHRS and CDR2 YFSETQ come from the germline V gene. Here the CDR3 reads CASSLGGTGEETQYF. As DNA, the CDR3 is TGCGCCAGCAGCTTGGGGGGGACAGGGGAAGAGACCCAGTACTTC. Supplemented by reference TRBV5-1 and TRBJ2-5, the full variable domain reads KAGVTQTPRYLIKTRGQQVTLSCSPISGHRSVSWYQQTPGQGLQFLFEYFSETQRNKGNFPGRFSGRQFSNSRSEMNVSTLELGDSALYLCASSLGGTGEETQYFGPGTRLLVL.

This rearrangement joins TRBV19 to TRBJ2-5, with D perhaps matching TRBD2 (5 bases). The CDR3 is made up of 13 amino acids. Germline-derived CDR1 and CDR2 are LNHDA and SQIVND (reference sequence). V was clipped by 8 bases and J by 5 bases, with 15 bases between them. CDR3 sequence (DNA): TGTGCCAGTTCGTATATTAGGGAGGAGACCCAGTACTTC. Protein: CASSYIREETQYF.

The CDR3 loop reads CASSFRDRNSPLHF. Written as DNA, the CDR3 is TGTGCCAGCAGTTTTAGGGACAGGAATTCACCCCTCCACTTT. The rearrangement joins TRBV28 to TRBJ1-6; 8 nucleotides match TRBD1. The germline V gene has CDR1 MDHEN and CDR2 SYDVKM. CDR3 size: 14 residues. The V segment lost 3 bases and the J segment 7 bases; nucleotides outside the gene matches: 2.

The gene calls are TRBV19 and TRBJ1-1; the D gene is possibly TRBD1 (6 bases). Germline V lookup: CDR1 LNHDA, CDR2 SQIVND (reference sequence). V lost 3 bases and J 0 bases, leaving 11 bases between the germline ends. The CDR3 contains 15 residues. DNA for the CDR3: TGTGCCAGTAGTATCTCTGCAGGGGTGAACACTGAAGCTTTCTTT. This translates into CASSISAGVNTEAFF.

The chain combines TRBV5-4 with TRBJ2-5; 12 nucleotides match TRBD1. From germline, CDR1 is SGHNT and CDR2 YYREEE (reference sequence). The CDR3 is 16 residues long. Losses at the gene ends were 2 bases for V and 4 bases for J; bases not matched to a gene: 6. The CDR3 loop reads CASSLAGTGGGETQYF. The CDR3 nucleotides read TGTGCCAGCAGCTTAGCCGGGACAGGGGGCGGAGAGACCCAGTACTTC.

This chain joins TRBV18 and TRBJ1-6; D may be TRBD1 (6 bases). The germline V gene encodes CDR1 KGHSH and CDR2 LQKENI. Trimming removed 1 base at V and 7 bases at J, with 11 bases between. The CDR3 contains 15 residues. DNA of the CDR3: TGTGCCAGCTCACCACAGCCAGGGGAAAATTCACCCCTCCACTTT. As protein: CASSPQPGENSPLHF.

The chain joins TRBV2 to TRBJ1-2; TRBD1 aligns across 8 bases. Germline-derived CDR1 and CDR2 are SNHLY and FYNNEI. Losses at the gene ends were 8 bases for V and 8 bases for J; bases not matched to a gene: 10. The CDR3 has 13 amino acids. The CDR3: CASQLQGGLGYTF. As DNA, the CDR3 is TGTGCCAGCCAATTACAGGGGGGTTTGGGCTACACCTTC.

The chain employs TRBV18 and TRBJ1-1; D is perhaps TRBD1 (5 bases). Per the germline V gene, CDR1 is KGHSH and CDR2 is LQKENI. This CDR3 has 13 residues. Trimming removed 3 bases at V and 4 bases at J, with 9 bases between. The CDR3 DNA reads TGTGCCAGCTCACCCGGAGGGGTCACTGAAGCTTTCTTT. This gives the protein CASSPGGVTEAFF.

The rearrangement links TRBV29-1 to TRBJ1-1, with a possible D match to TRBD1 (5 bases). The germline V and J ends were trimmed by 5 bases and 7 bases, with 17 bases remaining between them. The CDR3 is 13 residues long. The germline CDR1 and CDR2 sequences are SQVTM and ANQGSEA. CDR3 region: CSVIAPGENEAFF. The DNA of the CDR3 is TGCAGCGTTATTGCCCCGGGGGAAAATGAAGCTTTCTTT.

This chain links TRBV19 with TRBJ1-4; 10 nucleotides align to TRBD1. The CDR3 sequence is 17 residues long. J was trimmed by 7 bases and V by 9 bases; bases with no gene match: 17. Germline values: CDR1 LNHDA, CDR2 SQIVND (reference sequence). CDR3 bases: TGTGCCAGCCGGAAGGTGACAGGGGGCTCGGGTAGTGAAAAACTGTTTTTT. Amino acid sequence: CASRKVTGGSGSEKLFF.

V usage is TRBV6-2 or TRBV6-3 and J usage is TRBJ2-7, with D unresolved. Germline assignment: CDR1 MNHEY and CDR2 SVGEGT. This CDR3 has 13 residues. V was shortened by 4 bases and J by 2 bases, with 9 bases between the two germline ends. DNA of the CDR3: TGTGCCAGCAGTTCGGGTGAGACCTACGAGCAGTACTTC. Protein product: CASSSGETYEQYF.

CDR3 bases: TGTGCCAGCAGCCGAGGGACTAACTATGGCTACACCTTC. Protein: CASSRGTNYGYTF. The chain is built from TRBV7-9 and TRBJ1-2; no firm D call. V lost 5 bases and J lost 0, with 7 bases in between. The CDR3 has 13 amino acids. Germline CDR1 is SEHNR and CDR2 is FQNEAQ (reference sequence).